One sample yielded the 19 T cell receptor beta chains listed below, sequenced in a study of T-cell reconstitution after alpha-beta-depleted transplantation in children. Unique molecular identifiers tagged the TCRbeta library. TCRdb re-analysed the PCR reads in MiXCR, keeping a single row per CDR3 protein. The sample records some 450,000 distinct CDR3 sequences, approximately 42% being singletons. This material consisted of PBMCs, taken before TCRalphabeta/CD19-depleted stem cell transplant. These TCRs come from a girl aged 2-10 years with aplastic anemia, due to receive a stem cell transplant.

The chain recombines TRBV9 with TRBJ2-1; the D gene is possibly TRBD1 (7 bases). CDR1 is SGDLS, CDR2 YYNGEE, per germline. This CDR3 is built from 15 residues. V lost 7 bases and J lost 5, with 19 bases in between. Written as DNA, the CDR3 is TGTGCCAGCGGGAGGAGTCAGGGGGGCAACAATGAGCAGTTCTTC. This encodes CASGRSQGGNNEQFF.

This clonotype was recorded a few times. The chain recombines TRBV20-1 with TRBJ1-1; no reliable D call. Trimming removed 3 bases at V and 4 bases at J, with 9 bases between. Germline V gives CDR1 DFQATT, CDR2 SNEGSKA (reference sequence). The CDR3 contains 12 residues. DNA of the CDR3: TGCAGTGCTAGGTTGAGCAGCACTGAAGCTTTCTTT. This codes for CSARLSSTEAFF.

V and J are TRBV6-5 and TRBJ2-7; TRBD2 matches 16 bases. The CDR3 is 17 residues long. Germline lookup yields CDR1 MNHEY and CDR2 SVGAGI. The V segment lost 2 bases and the J segment 4 bases; nucleotides outside the gene matches: 5. CDR3 nucleotide sequence: TGTGCCAGCAGTTACGGGACTAGCGGGAGGGCTTTATACGAGCAGTACTTC. Translated, it gives CASSYGTSGRALYEQYF.

This clonotype was observed a few times. This chain connects TRBV6-2 or TRBV6-3 to TRBJ2-4, with 11 bases lining up with TRBD2. Germline V lookup: CDR1 MNHEY, CDR2 SVGEGT. This CDR3 is built from 16 residues. J gave up 6 bases and V 1 base, and 5 bases lay outside the gene matches. CDR3 sequence reads: CASSYWGLAEGNIQYF. The CDR3 bases are TGTGCCAGCAGTTACTGGGGACTAGCGGAGGGAAACATTCAGTACTTC.

In its sample, this clonotype was seen many times. Compared with germline, one end of the junction differs, possibly owing to a read error. V is TRBV25-1 and J is TRBJ2-4; TRBD1 matches at 7 bases. The CDR3 loop spans 15 amino acids. Germline CDR1 reads MGHDK; CDR2 reads SYGVNS. CDR3 sequence (DNA): TGTGCCAGCAGCCTTACTCTGGGGGACAGAGGAGTAACGTTCTTC. It encodes CASSLTLGDRGVTFF.

V usage is TRBV9 and J usage is TRBJ2-7; 16 nucleotides match TRBD2. CDR1 SGDLS and CDR2 YYNGEE come from the germline V gene. The CDR3 is 18 residues long. V shed 4 bases, J shed 3 bases, and the junction held 10 bases outside the gene matches. This CDR3 reads CASSPGLAGGPRYYEQYF. CDR3 bases: TGTGCCAGCAGCCCGGGACTAGCGGGAGGGCCACGCTACTACGAGCAGTACTTC.

This clonotype has just a few counts. J is TRBJ2-3 and V is TRBV7-2, with TRBD2 matching 12 bases. The CDR3 is made up of 15 amino acids. The J segment lost 4 bases and the V segment lost 3 bases, leaving 2 bases of the junction unmatched. In germline, CDR1 is SGHTA, CDR2 FQGNSA. This CDR3 is CASSFRLAGADTQYF. The CDR3 bases are TGTGCCAGCAGCTTTCGACTAGCGGGGGCAGATACGCAGTATTTT.

The chain recombines TRBV6-5 with TRBJ1-5; possible D gene TRBD1, 6 bases. V shed 2 bases and J shed 4 bases, with 12 bases lying between them. The CDR3 loop spans 15 amino acids. CDR1 is MNHEY, CDR2 SVGAGI, per germline. The CDR3 region is CASSYGRGANQPQHF. The CDR3 region has the DNA TGTGCCAGCAGTTACGGGCGGGGGGCGAATCAGCCCCAGCATTTT.

This clonotype appeared many times. This chain joins TRBV29-1 and TRBJ2-1; D ambiguous. This CDR3 is 8 amino acids long. Germline CDR1 and CDR2: SQVTM and ANQGSEA. Trimming pared 3 bases from V and 9 bases from J, leaving 0 bases between. CDR3 nucleotides: TGCAGCGTTGATGAGCAGTTCTTC. As protein: CSVDEQFF.

This clonotype was counted once. The gene calls are TRBV27 and TRBJ2-1; possibly TRBD2 for D (5 bases). V gave up 6 bases and J gave up 5 bases, with 17 bases separating them. The CDR3 length is 15 residues. In germline, CDR1 is MNHEY, CDR2 SMNVEV (reference sequence). The CDR3 coding sequence is TGTGCCAGCAGGGAGAGCAGCGGACCTAACAATGAGCAGTTCTTC. Amino acid sequence: CASRESSGPNNEQFF.

The rearrangement uses TRBV5-8 and TRBJ2-1, with D perhaps TRBD1 (5 bases). V dropped 0 bases and J dropped 12 bases, with 13 bases sitting between them. Germline V gene lookup returns CDR1 SGHTS and CDR2 YDEGEE. The CDR3 runs to 13 residues. The CDR3 sequence: CASSLDGQLRQFF. The CDR3 bases are TGTGCCAGCAGCTTGGATGGACAACTCAGGCAGTTCTTC.

This clonotype was recorded many times. The CDR3 bases are TGTGCCAGCAGTCCCTCCAGGGCGAACACTGAAGCTTTCTTT. It codes for CASSPSRANTEAFF. The V and J genes are TRBV27 and TRBJ1-1; a weak D match, TRBD1 (5 bases). V lost 5 bases and J lost 1, with 11 bases in between. The CDR3 spans 14 residues. Germline CDR1 MNHEY, CDR2 SMNVEV (reference sequence).

This sequence joins TRBV7-9 and TRBJ2-3, with D unresolved. Germline CDR1 and CDR2: SEHNR and FQNEAQ (reference sequence). V dropped 0 bases and J dropped 2 bases, with 9 bases sitting between them. There are 15 residues in the CDR3. The CDR3, as DNA: TGTGCCAGCAGCTTAGCGGGCCTGAACACAGATACGCAGTATTTT. Translated, it gives CASSLAGLNTDTQYF.

The chain links TRBV20-1 to TRBJ2-7; the D is unclear. This CDR3 has 13 amino acids. V lost 4 bases and J 6 bases, leaving 16 bases between the germline ends. Germline CDR1 is DFQATT and CDR2 is SNEGSKA (reference sequence). The CDR3 sequence: CSAISPNKGEQYF. The CDR3 region has the DNA TGCAGTGCTATCTCTCCGAACAAGGGCGAGCAGTACTTC.

This clonotype was observed a few times. V is TRBV12-3 or TRBV12-4 and J is TRBJ1-5, with D possibly matching TRBD1 (6 bases). This CDR3 has 15 residues. Deletions cut 5 bases from V and 1 base from J, with 12 bases between. The CDR3 DNA is TGTGCCAGCAGTGAACGCGGACAGAGCAATCAGCCCCAGCATTTT. As protein: CASSERGQSNQPQHF.

This clonotype has a count of ten or more. The genes are TRBV11-2 and TRBJ1-1; D uncertain. Per the germline V gene, CDR1 is SGHAT and CDR2 is FQNNGV. The CDR3 runs 12 residues. Trimming shortened V by 3 bases and J by 0 bases, and 2 bases separated the two germline ends. CDR3 sequence reads: CASSFLNTEAFF. CDR3 in DNA: TGTGCCAGCAGCTTTCTGAACACTGAAGCTTTCTTT. The full variable domain, its missing parts supplied by reference TRBV11-2 and TRBJ1-1, is EAGVAQSPRYKIIEKRQSVAFWCNPISGHATLYWYQQILGQGPKLLIQFQNNGVVDDSQLPKDRFSAERLKGVDSTLKIQPAKLEDSAVYLCASSFLNTEAFFGQGTRLTVV.

This clonotype was counted only a few times. This sequence joins TRBV11-2 and TRBJ2-3; D may be TRBD2 (5 bases). The germline V and J ends were trimmed by 3 bases and 5 bases, with 12 bases remaining between them. CDR1 and CDR2 from the germline V gene are SGHAT and FQNNGV. The CDR3 sequence is 14 residues long. CDR3 bases: TGTGCCAGCAGCTTGGTCAGTGCGGGAGATACGCAGTATTTT. Protein product: CASSLVSAGDTQYF.

At least ten counts were recorded for this clonotype. This chain links TRBV7-2 with TRBJ2-1; no clear D gene. Deletions cut 0 bases from V and 0 bases from J, with 9 bases between. The CDR3 totals 16 residues. CDR1 and CDR2 from the germline V gene are SGHTA and FQGNSA. The CDR3 reads CASSLAWGSSYNEQFF. The CDR3 DNA reads TGTGCCAGCAGCTTAGCATGGGGTAGCTCCTACAATGAGCAGTTCTTC.

This clonotype was detected a few times. This chain links TRBV28 with TRBJ2-5, with D possibly TRBD2 on 5 matching bases. This CDR3 has 16 residues. Trimming left V 10 bases short and J 5 bases short, with 26 bases between. CDR1 is MDHEN, CDR2 SYDVKM, per germline. CDR3 protein: CATVAGLARMVETQYF. CDR3 nucleotides: TGTGCCACCGTTGCTGGGCTAGCCCGAATGGTGGAGACCCAGTACTTC.